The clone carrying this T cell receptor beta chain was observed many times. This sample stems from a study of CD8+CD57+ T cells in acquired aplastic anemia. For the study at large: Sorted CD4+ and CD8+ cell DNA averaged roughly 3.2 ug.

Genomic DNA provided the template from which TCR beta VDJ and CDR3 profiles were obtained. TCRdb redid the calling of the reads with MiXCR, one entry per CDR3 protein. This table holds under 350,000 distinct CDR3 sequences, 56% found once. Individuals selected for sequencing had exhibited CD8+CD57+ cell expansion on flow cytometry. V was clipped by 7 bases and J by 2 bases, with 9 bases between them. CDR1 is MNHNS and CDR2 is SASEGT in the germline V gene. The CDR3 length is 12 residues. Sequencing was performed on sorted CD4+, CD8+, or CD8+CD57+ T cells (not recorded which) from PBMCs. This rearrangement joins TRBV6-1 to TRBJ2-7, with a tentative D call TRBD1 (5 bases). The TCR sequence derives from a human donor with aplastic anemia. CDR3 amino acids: CASNSQAYEQYF. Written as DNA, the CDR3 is TGTGCCAGCAATTCACAGGCCTACGAGCAGTACTTC.